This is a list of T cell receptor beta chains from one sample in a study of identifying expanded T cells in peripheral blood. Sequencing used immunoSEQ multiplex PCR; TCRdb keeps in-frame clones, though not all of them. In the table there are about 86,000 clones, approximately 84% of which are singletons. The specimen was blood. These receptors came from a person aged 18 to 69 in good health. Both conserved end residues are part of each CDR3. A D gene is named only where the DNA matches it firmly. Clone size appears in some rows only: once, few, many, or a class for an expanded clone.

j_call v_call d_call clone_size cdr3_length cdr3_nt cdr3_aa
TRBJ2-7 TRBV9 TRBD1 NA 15 TGTGCCAGCAGCGCCGCCGACAGGGGTTCGCGGGAGCAGTACTTC CASSAADRGSREQYF
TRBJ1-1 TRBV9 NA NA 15 TGTGCCAGCAGCGTAGGAGAGGGTGGACACGTTGAAGCTTTCTTT CASSVGEGGHVEAFF
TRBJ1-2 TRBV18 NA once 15 TGTGCCAGCTCACCAGACAGGTTAGCTAACTATGGCTACACCTTC CASSPDRLANYGYTF
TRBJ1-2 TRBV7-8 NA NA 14 TGTGCCAGCAGCTTATCTGGGAGGGGATATGGCTACACCTTC CASSLSGRGYGYTF
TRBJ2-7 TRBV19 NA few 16 TGTGCCAGTAGTATGGGATACGTGTCAGGGACCTACGAGCAGTACTTC CASSMGYVSGTYEQYF
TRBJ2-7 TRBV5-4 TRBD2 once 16 TGCGCCAGCAGCCCCTATGAGGCTAGCGGGGGCTACGAGCAGTACTTC CASSPYEASGGYEQYF
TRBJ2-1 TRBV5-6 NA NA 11 TGTGCCAGCAGACTGGCAAGGGGGCAGTTCTTC CASRLARGQFF
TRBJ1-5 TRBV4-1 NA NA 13 TGCGCCAGCAGCCAATGGTCTCAGCAGCCCCAGCATTTT CASSQWSQQPQHF
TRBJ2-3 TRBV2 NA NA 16 TGTGCCACCTGTAACAGGACCGGTCCCTGCACAGATACGCAGTATTTT CATCNRTGPCTDTQYF
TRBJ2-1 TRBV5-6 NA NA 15 TGTGCCAGCAGCTTGAGGGGAAGACCCTACAATGAGCAGTTCTTC CASSLRGRPYNEQFF
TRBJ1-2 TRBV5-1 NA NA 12 TGCGCCAGCAGCTTGGGGGGTGGAGGCTACACCTTC CASSLGGGGYTF
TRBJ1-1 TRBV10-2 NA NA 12 TGCGCCAGCAGTGACAGAAACTTGGGGGCTTTCTTT CASSDRNLGAFF
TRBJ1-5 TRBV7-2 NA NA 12 TGTGCCAGCAGCTCCGTCCCTCAGCCCCAGCATTTT CASSSVPQPQHF
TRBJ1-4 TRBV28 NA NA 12 TGTGCCAGCCAGGGAACTAATGAAAAACTGTTTTTT CASQGTNEKLFF
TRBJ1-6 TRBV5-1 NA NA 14 TGCGCCAGCTCCCAGGGGCGCCGTAATTCACCCCTCCACTTT CASSQGRRNSPLHF
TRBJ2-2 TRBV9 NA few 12 TGTGCCAGCAGCACTCGACAGGGGGAGCTGTTTTTT CASSTRQGELFF
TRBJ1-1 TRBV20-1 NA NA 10 TGCAGTGCCCTCAAGGCTGAAGCTTTCTTT CSALKAEAFF
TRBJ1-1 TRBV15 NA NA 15 TGTGCCACCAGCCGGGCCCACGACAGGAACACTGAAGCTTTCTTT CATSRAHDRNTEAFF
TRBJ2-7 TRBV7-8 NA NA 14 TGTGCCAGCAGCTTATTAGGGGGAATCGACGAGCAGTACTTC CASSLLGGIDEQYF
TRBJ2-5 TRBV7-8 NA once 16 TGTGCCAGCAGCCTCGGTGGGGCTCGGGGCCAAGAGACCCAGTACTTC CASSLGGARGQETQYF
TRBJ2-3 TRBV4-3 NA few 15 TGCGCCAGCTTGCACACTGAAACAGTCACAGATACGCAGTATTTT CASLHTETVTDTQYF
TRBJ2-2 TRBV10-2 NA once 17 TGCGCCAGCAGTCGCGGAGCCGGGACTTTGAACACCGGGGAGCTGTTTTTT CASSRGAGTLNTGELFF
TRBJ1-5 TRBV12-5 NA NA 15 TGTGCTAGTGGTTTGGGACAGTCAACCAATCAGCCCCAGCATTTT CASGLGQSTNQPQHF
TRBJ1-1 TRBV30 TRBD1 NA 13 TGTGCCTGGGGACAGGGGTTGCCTACTGAAGCTTTCTTT CAWGQGLPTEAFF
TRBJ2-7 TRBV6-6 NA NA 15 TGTGCCAGCAGTCCAACGGTCTCGAGCTCCTACGAGCAGTACTTC CASSPTVSSSYEQYF
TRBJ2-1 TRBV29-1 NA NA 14 TGCAGCGTTGAAGGGGTCAGGGCCTACAATGAGCAGTTCTTC CSVEGVRAYNEQFF
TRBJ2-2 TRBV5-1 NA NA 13 TGCGCCAGCAGCTTGGCCAACACCGGGGAGCTGTTTTTT CASSLANTGELFF
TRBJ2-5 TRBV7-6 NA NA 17 TGTGCCAGCAGCCCCGAACACGCCGGGACATACCAAGAGACCCAGTACTTC CASSPEHAGTYQETQYF
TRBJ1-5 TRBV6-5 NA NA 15 TGTGCCAGCAGGTTGGACAGATATAGCAATCAGCCCCAGCATTTT CASRLDRYSNQPQHF
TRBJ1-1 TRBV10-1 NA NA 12 TGCGCCAGCAGTGACCAGAACACTGAAGCTTTCTTT CASSDQNTEAFF
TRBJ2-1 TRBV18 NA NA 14 TGTGCCAGCTCACCGGGGGGGCCGGGCAATGAGCAGTTCTTC CASSPGGPGNEQFF
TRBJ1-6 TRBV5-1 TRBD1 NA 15 TGCGCCAGCAGCTCAGGGACAGGGGGTAATTCACCCCTCCACTTT CASSSGTGGNSPLHF
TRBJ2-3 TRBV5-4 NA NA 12 TGTGCCAGCAGCTTGGACCATAGTACGCAGTATTTT CASSLDHSTQYF
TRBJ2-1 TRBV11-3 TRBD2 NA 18 TGTGCCAGCACCAAACTAGCGGGGACCGCTAGATCCTACAATGAGCAGTTCTTC CASTKLAGTARSYNEQFF
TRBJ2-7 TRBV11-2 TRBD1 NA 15 TGTGCCAGCAGCTCCCAGAGGACAGGGGGCCACGAGCAGTACTTC CASSSQRTGGHEQYF